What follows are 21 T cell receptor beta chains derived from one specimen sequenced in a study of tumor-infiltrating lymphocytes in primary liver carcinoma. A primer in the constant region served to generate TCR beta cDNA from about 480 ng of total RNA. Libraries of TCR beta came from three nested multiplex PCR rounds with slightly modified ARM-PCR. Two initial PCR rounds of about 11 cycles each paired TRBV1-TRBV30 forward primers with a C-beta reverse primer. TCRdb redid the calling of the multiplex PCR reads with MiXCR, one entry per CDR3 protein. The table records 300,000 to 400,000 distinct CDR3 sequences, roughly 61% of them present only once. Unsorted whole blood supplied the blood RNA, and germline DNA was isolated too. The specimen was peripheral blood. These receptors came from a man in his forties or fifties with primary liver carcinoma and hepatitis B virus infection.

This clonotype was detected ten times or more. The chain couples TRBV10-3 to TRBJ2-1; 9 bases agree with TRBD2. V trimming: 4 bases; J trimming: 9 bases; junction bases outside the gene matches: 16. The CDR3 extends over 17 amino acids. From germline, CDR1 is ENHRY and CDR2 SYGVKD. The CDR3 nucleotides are TGTGCCATCAGTGTACGTTCATCGGCTAGCGGGACGAGTGAGCAGTTCTTC. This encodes CAISVRSSASGTSEQFF.

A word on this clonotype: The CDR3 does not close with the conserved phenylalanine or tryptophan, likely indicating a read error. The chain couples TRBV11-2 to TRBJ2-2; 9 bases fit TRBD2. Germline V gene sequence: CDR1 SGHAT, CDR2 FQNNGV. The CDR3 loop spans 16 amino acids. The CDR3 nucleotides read TGTGCCAGCAGCTTAGAGGCTAGCGGGAACACCGAGGAGCTGTTTCTT. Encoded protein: CASSLEASGNTEELFL.

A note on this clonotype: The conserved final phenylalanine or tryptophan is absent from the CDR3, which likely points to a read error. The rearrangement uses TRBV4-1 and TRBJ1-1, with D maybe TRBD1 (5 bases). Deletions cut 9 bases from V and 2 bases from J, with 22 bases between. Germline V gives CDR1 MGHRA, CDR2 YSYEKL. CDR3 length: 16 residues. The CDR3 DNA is TGCGCCAGTACTCTATTTGGGGGGACGGAAAACACTGAAGCTTTCCTT. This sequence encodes CASTLFGGTENTEAFL.

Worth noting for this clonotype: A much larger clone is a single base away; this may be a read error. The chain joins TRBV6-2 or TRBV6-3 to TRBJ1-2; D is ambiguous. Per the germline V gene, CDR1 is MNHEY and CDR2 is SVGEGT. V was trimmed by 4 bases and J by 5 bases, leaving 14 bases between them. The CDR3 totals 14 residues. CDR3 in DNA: TGTGCCAGCAGTTCCACCAGATTGGGTTATGGCTACACCTTC. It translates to CASSSTRLGYGYTF.

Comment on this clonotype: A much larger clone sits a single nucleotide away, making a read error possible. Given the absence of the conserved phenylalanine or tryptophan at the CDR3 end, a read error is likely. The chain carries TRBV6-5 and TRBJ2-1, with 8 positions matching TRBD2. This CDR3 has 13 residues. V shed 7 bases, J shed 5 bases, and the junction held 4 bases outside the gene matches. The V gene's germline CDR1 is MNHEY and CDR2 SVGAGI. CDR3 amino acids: CASKNGGDNEQFL. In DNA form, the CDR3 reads TGTGCCAGCAAAAACGGGGGGGACAATGAGCAGTTCTTA.

The chain's CDR3 is CASSLARANQPQHF. The CDR3 DNA reads as TGTGCCAGCAGCTTAGCCAGAGCCAATCAGCCCCAGCATTTT. The chain couples TRBV7-2 to TRBJ1-5; no reliable D call. Trimming cost V 0 bases and J 3 bases, with 6 bases left between them. Looked up from germline, CDR1 is SGHTA and CDR2 is FQGNSA. CDR3 length equals 14 residues.

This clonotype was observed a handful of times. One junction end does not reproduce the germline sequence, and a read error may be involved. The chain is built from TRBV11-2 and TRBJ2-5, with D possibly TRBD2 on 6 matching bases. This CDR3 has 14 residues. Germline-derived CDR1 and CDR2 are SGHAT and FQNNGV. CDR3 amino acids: CASRQTSNQETQYF. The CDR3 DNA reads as TGTGCTAGCAGGCAGACTAGTAACCAAGAGACCCAGTACTTC.

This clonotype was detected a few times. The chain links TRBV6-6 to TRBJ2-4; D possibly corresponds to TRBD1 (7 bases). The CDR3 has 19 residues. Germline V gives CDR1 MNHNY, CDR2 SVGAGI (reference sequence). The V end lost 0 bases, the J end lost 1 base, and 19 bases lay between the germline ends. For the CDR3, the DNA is TGTGCCAGCAGTTACTCGAGGTTGGAGGGGGCGCGGGCCAAAAACATTCAGTACTTC. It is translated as CASSYSRLEGARAKNIQYF.

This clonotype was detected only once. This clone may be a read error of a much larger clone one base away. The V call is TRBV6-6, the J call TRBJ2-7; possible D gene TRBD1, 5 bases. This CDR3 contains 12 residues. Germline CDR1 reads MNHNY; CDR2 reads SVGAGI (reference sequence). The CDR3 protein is CVSSYRSYEQYF. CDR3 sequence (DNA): TGTGTCAGCAGTTACAGGTCTTACGAGCAGTACTTC.

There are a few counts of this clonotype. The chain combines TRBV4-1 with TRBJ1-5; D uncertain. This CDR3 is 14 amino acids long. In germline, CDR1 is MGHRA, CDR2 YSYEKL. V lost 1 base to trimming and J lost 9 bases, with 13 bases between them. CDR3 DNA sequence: TGCGCCAGCAGCCAAGTAGATACTGACCCGCCCCAGCATTTT. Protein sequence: CASSQVDTDPPQHF.

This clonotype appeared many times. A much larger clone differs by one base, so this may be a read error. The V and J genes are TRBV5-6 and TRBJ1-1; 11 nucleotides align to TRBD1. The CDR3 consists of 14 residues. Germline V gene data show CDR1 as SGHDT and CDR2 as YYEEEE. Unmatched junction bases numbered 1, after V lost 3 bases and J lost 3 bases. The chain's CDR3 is CASSSGQGDTEAFF. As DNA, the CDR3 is TGTGCCAGCAGCTCGGGACAGGGGGACACTGAAGCTTTCTTT.

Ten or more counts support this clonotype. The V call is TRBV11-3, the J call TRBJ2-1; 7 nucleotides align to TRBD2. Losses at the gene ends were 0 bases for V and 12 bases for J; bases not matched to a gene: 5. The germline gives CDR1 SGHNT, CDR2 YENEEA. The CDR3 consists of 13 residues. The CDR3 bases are TGTGCCAGCAGCTTAGATTCTCCTAGCGGGCAGTTCTTC. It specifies CASSLDSPSGQFF.

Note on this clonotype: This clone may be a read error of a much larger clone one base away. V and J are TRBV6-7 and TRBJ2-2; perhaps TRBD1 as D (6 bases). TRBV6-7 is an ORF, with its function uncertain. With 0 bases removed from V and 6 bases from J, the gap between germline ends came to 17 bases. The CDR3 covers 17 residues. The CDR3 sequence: CASSYSRNWHRAGELFF. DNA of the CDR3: TGTGCCAGCAGTTACTCCAGAAACTGGCACAGGGCCGGGGAGCTGTTTTTT.

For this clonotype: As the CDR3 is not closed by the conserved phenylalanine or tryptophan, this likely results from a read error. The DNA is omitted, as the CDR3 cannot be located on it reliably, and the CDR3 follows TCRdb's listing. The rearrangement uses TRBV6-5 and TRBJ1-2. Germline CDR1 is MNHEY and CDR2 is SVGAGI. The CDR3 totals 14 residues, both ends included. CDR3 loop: CASSYGVGNYGYTS.

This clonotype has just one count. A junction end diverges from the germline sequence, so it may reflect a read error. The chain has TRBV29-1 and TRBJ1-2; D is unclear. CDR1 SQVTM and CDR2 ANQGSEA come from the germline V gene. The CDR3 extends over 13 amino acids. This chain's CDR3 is CSVWEGSNYGFTF. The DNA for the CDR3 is TGCAGCGTGTGGGAAGGTTCGAACTATGGCTTCACCTTC.

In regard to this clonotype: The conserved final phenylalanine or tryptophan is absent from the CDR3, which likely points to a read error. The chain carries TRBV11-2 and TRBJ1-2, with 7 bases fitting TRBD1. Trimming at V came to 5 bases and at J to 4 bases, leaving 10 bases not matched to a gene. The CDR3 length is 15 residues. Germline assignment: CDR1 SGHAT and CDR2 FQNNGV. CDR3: CASSPRQGTSYGYTS. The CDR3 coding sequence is TGTGCCAGCAGCCCCCGACAGGGTACGAGCTATGGCTACACCTCC.

CDR3 in amino acids: CSVKGQPLGYGQFF. DNA of the CDR3: TGCAGCGTTAAAGGTCAGCCTCTTGGGTATGGGCAGTTCTTC. The chain couples TRBV29-1 to TRBJ2-1; D unresolved. Germline CDR1 SQVTM, CDR2 ANQGSEA. The length of the CDR3 is 14 residues. The germline V and J ends were trimmed by 5 bases and 12 bases, with 23 bases remaining between them.

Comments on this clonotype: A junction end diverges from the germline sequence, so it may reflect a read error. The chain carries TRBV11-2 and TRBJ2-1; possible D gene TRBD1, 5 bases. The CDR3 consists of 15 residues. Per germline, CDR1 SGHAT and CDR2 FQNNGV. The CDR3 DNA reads TGTGGCAGCAGGTCCAAGGGGCAGGGAAGAGATGAGCAGTTCTTC. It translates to CGSRSKGQGRDEQFF.

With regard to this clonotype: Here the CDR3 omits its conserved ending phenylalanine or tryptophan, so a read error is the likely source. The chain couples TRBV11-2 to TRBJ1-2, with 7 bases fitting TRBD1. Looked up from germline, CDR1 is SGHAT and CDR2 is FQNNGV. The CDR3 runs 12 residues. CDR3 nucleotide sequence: TGTGACAGCAGCCCTACAGGGGATGGCTACACCCTC. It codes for CDSSPTGDGYTL.

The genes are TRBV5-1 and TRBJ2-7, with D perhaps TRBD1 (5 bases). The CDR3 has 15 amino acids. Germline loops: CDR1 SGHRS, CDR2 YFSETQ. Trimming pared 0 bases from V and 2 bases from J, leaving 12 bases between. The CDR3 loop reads CASSLEGVSTYEQYF. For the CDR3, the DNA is TGCGCCAGCAGCTTGGAAGGGGTTTCAACCTACGAGCAGTACTTC.

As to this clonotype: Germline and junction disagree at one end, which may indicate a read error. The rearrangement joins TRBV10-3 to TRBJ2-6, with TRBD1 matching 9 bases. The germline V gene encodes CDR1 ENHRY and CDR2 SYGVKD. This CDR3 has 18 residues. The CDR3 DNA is TGTGCCATCAGGGCGGACAGGGGAAGGTCGTTTGGGACCAACGTCCTGACTTTC. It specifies CAIRADRGRSFGTNVLTF.